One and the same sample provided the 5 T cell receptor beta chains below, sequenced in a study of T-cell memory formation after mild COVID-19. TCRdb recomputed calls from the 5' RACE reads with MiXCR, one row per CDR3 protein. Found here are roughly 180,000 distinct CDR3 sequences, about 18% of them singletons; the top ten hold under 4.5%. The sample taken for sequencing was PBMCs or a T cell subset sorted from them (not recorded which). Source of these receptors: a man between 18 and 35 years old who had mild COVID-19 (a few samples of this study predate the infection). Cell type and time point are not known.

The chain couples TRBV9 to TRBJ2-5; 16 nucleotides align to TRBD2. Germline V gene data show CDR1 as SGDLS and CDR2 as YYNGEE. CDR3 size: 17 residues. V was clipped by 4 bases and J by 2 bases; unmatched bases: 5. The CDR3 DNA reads TGTGCCAGCAGCAGGGGACTAGCGGGGGGGATGCAAGAGACCCAGTACTTC. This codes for CASSRGLAGGMQETQYF.

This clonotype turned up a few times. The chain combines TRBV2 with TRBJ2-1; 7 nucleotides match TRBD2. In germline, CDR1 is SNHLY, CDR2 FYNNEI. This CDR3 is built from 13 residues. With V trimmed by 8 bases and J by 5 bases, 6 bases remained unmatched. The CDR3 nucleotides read TGTGCCAGCGGGACTACTTCCGACAATGAGCAGTTCTTC. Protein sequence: CASGTTSDNEQFF.

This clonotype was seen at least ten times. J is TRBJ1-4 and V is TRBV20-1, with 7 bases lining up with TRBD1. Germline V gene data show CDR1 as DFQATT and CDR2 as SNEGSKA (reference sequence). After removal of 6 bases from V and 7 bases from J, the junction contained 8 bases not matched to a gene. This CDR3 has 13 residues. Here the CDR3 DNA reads TGCAGTGCCACAGGGGAATGGGGTGAAAAACTGTTTTTT. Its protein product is CSATGEWGEKLFF.

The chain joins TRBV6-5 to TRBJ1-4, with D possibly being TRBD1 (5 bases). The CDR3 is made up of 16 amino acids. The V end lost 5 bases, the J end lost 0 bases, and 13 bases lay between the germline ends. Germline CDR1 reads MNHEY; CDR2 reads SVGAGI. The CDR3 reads CASSPWGGATNEKLFF. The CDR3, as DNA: TGTGCCAGCAGTCCTTGGGGGGGTGCAACTAATGAAAAACTGTTTTTT.

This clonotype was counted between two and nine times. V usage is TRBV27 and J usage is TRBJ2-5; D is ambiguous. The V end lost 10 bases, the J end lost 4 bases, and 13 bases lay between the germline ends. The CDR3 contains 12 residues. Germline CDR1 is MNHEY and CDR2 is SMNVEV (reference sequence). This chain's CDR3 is CATRSGAETQYF. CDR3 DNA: TGTGCCACCCGCTCCGGAGCAGAGACCCAGTACTTC.